One and the same sample provided the 11 T cell receptor beta chains below, sequenced in a study of human CD8 memory T cell subsets. The authors made TCR beta libraries using UMI-labeled 5' RACE. TCRdb re-called the 5' RACE reads and gives one entry per CDR3 protein, without DNA. The sample table includes roughly 17,000 distinct CDR3 sequences. The sample was CD8+ stem-like memory T cells (TSCM and TCM) sorted from PBMCs. Subset denoted: stem-like memory CD8 T cells (TSTEM), CCR7+ PD-1- TIGIT-. Source of these receptors: a human donor in good health.

The CDR3 region is CASSHNSRDREDPYEQYF. The chain recombines TRBV12-3 or TRBV12-4 with TRBJ2-7; TCRdb lists TRBD1, though no DNA is available to test this call. This CDR3 is 18 amino acids long.

The chain couples TRBV12-3 or TRBV12-4 to TRBJ1-2. This CDR3 is 13 amino acids long. CDR3 amino acids: CASSLILDRGYTF.

This CDR3 reads CASSPEGVLNTEAFF. The V and J genes are TRBV27 and TRBJ1-1; TCRdb's D gene call, TRBD1, goes unchecked for lack of DNA. The CDR3 consists of 15 residues. The germline V gene encodes CDR1 MNHEY and CDR2 SMNVEV (reference sequence).

This clonotype counts as large by frequency. This chain links TRBV7-8 with TRBJ2-2; TCRdb indicates TRBD1, and absent DNA this call remains unverified. This CDR3 contains 14 residues. Germline V gene data show CDR1 as SGHVS and CDR2 as FQNEAQ. The CDR3 sequence: CASSLTRGTGELFF.

This chain connects TRBV27 to TRBJ1-2; with no DNA, the TCRdb D assignment of TRBD1 cannot be verified. Germline CDR1 reads MNHEY; CDR2 reads SMNVEV (reference sequence). The CDR3 is 14 amino acids. The chain's CDR3 is CASSLYGGADGYTF.

The chain couples TRBV7-9 to TRBJ1-1; TCRdb's D call, TRBD1, is unchecked because there is no DNA. The CDR3 runs to 15 residues. Germline assignment: CDR1 SEHNR and CDR2 FQNEAQ (reference sequence). The CDR3 protein is CASSSRDRAEEEAFF.

The chain is built from TRBV5-1 and TRBJ2-1; TCRdb gives TRBD2 as the D gene, but with no DNA this cannot be confirmed. This CDR3 spans 13 amino acids. Germline V CDR1 and CDR2: SGHRS, YFSETQ. The CDR3 sequence is CASRDELGGEQFF.

The rearrangement joins TRBV1 to TRBJ2-1. TRBV1 is listed as a pseudogene. The CDR3 runs 15 residues. This CDR3 reads CTSSPPKDGFNEQFF.

The chain joins TRBV5-4 to TRBJ2-4. This CDR3 has 13 residues. The V gene's germline CDR1 is SGHNT and CDR2 YYREEE (reference sequence). CDR3 loop: CASSLSPDNIQYF.

This chain uses TRBV7-9 with TRBJ1-5. CDR1 and CDR2 (germline): SEHNR, FQNEAQ (reference sequence). The CDR3 covers 15 residues. The CDR3 protein is CASSSGVERHGPQHF.

J is TRBJ2-7 and V is TRBV2; TCRdb picks TRBD1, but there is no DNA to check that call. Germline V gene sequence: CDR1 SNHLY, CDR2 FYNNEI. This CDR3 has 14 residues. CDR3: CASSFLMDTYEQYF.